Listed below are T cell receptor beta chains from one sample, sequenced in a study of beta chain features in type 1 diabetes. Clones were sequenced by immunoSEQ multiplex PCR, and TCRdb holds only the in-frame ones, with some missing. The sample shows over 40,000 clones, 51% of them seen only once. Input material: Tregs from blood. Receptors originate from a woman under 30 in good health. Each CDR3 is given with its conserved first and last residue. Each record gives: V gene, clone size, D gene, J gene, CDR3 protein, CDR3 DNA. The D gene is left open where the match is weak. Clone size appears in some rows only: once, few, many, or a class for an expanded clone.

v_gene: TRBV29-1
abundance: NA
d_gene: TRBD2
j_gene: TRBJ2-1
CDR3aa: CSAVGLAGNEQFF
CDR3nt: TGCAGCGCCGTGGGACTAGCGGGCAATGAGCAGTTCTTC

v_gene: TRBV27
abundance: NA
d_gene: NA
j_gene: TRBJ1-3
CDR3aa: CASSPSSGNTIYF
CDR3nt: TGTGCCAGCAGTCCGTCCTCTGGAAACACCATATATTTT

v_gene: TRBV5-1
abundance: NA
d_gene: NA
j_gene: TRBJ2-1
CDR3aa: CASRRETRWDITGEQFF
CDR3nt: TGCGCCAGCCGCCGAGAGACACGGTGGGACATAACGGGTGAGCAGTTCTTC

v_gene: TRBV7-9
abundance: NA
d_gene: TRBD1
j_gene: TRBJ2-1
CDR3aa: CASSLKDRGRYNEQFF
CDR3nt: TGTGCCAGCAGCTTGAAGGACAGGGGACGGTACAATGAGCAGTTCTTC

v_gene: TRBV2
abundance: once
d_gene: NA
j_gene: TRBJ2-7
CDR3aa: CASTGRFYSYEQYF
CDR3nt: TGTGCCAGCACAGGGAGGTTCTACTCCTACGAGCAGTACTTC

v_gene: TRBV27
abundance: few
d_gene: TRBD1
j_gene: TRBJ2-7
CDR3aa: CASSSRQGTGSYEQYF
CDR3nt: TGTGCCAGCAGTTCCCGACAGGGGACTGGTTCCTACGAGCAGTACTTC

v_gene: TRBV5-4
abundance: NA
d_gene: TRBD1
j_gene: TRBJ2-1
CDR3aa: CASSPRTGDNEQFF
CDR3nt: TGTGCCAGCAGCCCCCGGACAGGGGACAATGAGCAGTTCTTC

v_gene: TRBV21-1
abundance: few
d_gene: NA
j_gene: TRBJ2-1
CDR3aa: CASSRELARDRIGEQFF
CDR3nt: TGTGCCAGCAGCAGAGAACTAGCCCGGGACAGAATCGGTGAGCAGTTCTTC

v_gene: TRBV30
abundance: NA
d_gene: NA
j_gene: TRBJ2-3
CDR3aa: CAWSVGVSTDTQYF
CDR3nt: TGTGCCTGGAGTGTCGGGGTTAGCACAGATACGCAGTATTTT

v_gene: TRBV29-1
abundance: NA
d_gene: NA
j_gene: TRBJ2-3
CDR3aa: CSVGGGGGITDTQYF
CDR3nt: TGCAGCGTTGGAGGTGGAGGGGGCATCACAGATACGCAGTATTTT

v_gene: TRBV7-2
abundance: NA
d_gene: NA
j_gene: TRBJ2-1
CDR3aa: CASSRVFNEQFF
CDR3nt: TGTGCCAGCAGCCGGGTTTTCAATGAGCAGTTCTTC

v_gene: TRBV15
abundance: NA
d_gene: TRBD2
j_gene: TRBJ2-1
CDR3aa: CATSRDFSGRVYFF
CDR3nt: TGTGCCACCAGCAGAGATTTTAGCGGGAGGGTTTATTTCTTC

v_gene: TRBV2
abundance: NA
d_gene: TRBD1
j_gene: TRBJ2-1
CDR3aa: CASSEGQGFWNEQFF
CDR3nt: TGTGCCAGCAGCGAGGGACAGGGTTTTTGGAATGAGCAGTTCTTC

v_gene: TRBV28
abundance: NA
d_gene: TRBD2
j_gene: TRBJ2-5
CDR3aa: CASSLIGAMGGTETQYF
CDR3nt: TGTGCCAGCAGTTTGATCGGGGCAATGGGGGGGACGGAGACCCAGTACTTC

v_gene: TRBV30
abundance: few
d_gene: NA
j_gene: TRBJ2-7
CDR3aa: CAWSNSGAYEQYF
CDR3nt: TGTGCCTGGAGTAACAGCGGAGCCTACGAGCAGTACTTC

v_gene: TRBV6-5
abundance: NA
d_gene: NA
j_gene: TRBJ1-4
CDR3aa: CASSYKIPGNEKLFF
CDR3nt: TGTGCCAGCAGTTACAAGATCCCGGGTAATGAAAAACTGTTTTTT

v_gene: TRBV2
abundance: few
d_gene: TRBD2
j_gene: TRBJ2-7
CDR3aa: CASRGTSGAYEQYF
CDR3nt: TGTGCCAGCAGGGGGACTAGCGGAGCCTACGAGCAGTACTTC

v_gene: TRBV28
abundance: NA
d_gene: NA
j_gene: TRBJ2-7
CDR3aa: CASSYRGTSPHEQYF
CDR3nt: TGTGCCAGCAGTTATCGCGGGACCTCCCCCCACGAGCAGTACTTC

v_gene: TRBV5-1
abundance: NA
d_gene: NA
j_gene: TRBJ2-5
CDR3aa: CASSFEQLETQYF
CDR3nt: TGCGCCAGCAGCTTTGAACAATTGGAGACCCAGTACTTC

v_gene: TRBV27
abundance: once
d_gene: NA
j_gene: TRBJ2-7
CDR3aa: CASSRAVGGDNEQYF
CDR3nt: TGTGCCAGCAGTCGGGCCGTGGGGGGGGACAACGAGCAGTACTTC

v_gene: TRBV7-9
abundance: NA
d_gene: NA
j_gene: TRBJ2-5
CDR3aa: CASSLTGTETQYF
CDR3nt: TGTGCCAGCAGCTTAACGGGTACGGAGACCCAGTACTTC

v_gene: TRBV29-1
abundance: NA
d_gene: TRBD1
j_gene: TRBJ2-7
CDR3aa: CSVSGTGGTYEQYF
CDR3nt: TGCAGCGTTTCCGGGACAGGGGGCACCTACGAGCAGTACTTC

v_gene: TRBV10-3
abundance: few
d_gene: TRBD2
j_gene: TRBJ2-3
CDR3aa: CAISAGLAPDTQYF
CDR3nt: TGTGCCATCAGTGCGGGACTAGCCCCAGATACGCAGTATTTT

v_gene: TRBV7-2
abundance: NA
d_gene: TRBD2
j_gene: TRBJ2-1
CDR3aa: CASSLGASGAYNEQFF
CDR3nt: TGTGCCAGCAGCTTAGGGGCTAGCGGGGCCTACAATGAGCAGTTCTTC

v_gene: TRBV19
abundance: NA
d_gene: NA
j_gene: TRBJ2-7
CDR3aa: CATKVTTGSYEQYF
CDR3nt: TGTGCCACAAAGGTTACTACGGGCTCCTACGAGCAGTACTTC

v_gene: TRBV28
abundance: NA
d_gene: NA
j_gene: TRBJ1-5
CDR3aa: CASRSSGLLSNQPQHF
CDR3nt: TGTGCCAGCAGGAGTTCGGGACTTCTTAGCAATCAGCCCCAGCATTTT

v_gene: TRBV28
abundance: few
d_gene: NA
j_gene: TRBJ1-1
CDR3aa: CASSFLGDEAFF
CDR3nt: TGTGCCAGCAGTTTTTTAGGAGATGAAGCTTTCTTT

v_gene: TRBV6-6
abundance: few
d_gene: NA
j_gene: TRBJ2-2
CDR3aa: CASRGTSNTGELFF
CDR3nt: TGTGCCAGTCGGGGGACCTCTAACACCGGGGAGCTGTTTTTT

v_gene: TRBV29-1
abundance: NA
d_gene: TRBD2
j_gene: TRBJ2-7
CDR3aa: CSVERGGGSYEQYF
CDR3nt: TGCAGCGTGGAGCGAGGCGGGGGTTCCTACGAGCAGTACTTC

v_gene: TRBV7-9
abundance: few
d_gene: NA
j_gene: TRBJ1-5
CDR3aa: CASSLWQSNQPQHF
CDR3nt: TGTGCCAGCAGCTTATGGCAGAGCAATCAGCCCCAGCATTTT

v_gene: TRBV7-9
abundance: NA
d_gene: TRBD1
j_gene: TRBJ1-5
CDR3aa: CASSLGQPNQPQHF
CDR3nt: TGTGCCAGCAGCTTGGGACAGCCAAATCAGCCCCAGCATTTT

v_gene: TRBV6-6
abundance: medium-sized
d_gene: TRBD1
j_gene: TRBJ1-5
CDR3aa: CASRNRGQEYNQPQHF
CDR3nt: TGTGCCAGCAGGAACAGGGGGCAGGAGTACAATCAGCCCCAGCATTTT

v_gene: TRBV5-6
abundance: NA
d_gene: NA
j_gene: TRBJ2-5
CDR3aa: CASSWRQQETQYF
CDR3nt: TGTGCCAGCAGCTGGAGACAGCAAGAGACCCAGTACTTC

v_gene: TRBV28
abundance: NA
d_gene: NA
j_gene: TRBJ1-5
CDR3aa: CASRSREGLEHF
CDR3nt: TGTGCCAGCAGATCAAGGGAGGGGCTGGAGCATTTT

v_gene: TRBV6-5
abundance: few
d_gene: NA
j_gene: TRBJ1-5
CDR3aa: CASSGNSGNQPQHF
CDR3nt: TGTGCCAGCAGTGGCAACAGTGGCAATCAGCCCCAGCATTTT

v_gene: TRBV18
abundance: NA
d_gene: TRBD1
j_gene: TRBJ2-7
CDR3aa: CASSRGTVGSYEQYF
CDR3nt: TGTGCCAGCTCCAGGGGGACAGTGGGCTCCTACGAGCAGTACTTC

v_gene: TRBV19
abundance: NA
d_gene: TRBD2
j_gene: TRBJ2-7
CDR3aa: CASRESGSSYEQYF
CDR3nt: TGTGCCAGTAGAGAGAGCGGGAGCTCCTACGAGCAGTACTTC

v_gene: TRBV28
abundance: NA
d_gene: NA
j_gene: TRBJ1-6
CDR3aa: CASSLTRGLHF
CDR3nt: TGTGCCAGCAGCTTAACACGGGGCCTCCACTTT

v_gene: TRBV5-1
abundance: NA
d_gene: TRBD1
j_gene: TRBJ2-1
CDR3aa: CASSLGTGPYNEQFF
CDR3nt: TGCGCCAGCAGCCTCGGGACAGGTCCCTACAATGAGCAGTTCTTC

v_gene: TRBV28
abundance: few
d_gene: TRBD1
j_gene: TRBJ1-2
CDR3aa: CASLQGQANYGYTF
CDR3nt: TGTGCCTCCTTACAGGGGCAGGCTAACTATGGCTACACCTTC

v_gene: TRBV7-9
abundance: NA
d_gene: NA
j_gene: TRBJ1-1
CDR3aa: CASSPDITEAFF
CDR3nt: TGTGCCAGCAGCCCAGACATAACTGAAGCTTTCTTT

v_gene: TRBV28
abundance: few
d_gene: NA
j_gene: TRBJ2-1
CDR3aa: CASAEGGNEQFF
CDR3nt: TGTGCCAGCGCTGAGGGGGGGAATGAGCAGTTCTTC

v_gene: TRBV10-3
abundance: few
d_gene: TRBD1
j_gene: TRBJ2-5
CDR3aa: CAISEGLGTGQTETQYF
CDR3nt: TGTGCCATCAGTGAAGGACTAGGGACAGGGCAGACGGAGACCCAGTACTTC

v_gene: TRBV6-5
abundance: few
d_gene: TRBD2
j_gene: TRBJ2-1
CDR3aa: CASSPGLARNEQFF
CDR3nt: TGTGCCAGCAGTCCCGGACTAGCCCGCAATGAGCAGTTCTTC

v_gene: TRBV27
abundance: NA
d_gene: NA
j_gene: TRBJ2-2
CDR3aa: CASSLSAGFSGELFF
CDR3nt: TGTGCCAGCAGTTTATCAGCAGGGTTCTCCGGGGAGCTGTTTTTT

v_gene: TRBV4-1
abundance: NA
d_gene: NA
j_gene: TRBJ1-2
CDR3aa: CASSQDRSGAALRNYGYTF
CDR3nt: TGCGCCAGCAGCCAAGATCGGAGTGGGGCAGCTCTCCGAAACTATGGCTACACCTTC

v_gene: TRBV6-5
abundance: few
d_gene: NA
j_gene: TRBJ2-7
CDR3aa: CASTPRLGGVNEQYF
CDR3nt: TGTGCCAGCACTCCCCGGCTTGGGGGCGTCAACGAGCAGTACTTC

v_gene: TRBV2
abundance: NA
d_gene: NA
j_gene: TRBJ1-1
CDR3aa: CASSESRIVRAFF
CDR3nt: TGTGCCAGCAGTGAATCGAGGATCGTGAGGGCTTTCTTT

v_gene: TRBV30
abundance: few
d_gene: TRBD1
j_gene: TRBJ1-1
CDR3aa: CAYRGQWNTEAFF
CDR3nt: TGTGCCTATCGGGGACAGTGGAACACTGAAGCTTTCTTT

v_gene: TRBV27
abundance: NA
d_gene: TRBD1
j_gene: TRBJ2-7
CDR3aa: CASSFRQGAYEQYF
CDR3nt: TGTGCCAGCAGTTTTCGGCAGGGGGCTTACGAGCAGTACTTC

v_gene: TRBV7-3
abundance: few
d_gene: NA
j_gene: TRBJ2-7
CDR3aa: CASSFGGGEQYF
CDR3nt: TGTGCCAGCAGCTTCGGGGGTGGCGAGCAGTACTTC